A selection of T cell receptor beta chains follows, all from one sample in a study of cytomegalovirus exposure and HLA in healthy donors. Sequenced by immunoSEQ multiplex PCR; TCRdb stores in-frame clones only, minus some. This table has 330,000 or so clones, approximately 90% appearing once. Material for sequencing was PBMCs. These receptors were taken from a woman under 30 in good health and CMV-seronegative. The CDR3 runs from the conserved cysteine through the conserved F or W. Each record gives: clone size, D gene, J gene, V gene, CDR3 protein, CDR3 DNA. A D gene is named only where the DNA matches it firmly. Size is omitted from some rows. Given values are once, few, many or a class for expanded clones.

NA | TRBD2 | TRBJ2-7 | TRBV5-1 | CASSPEGLALPYEQYF | TGCGCCAGCAGCCCAGAGGGACTAGCTCTCCCCTACGAGCAGTACTTC
NA | TRBD1 | TRBJ2-7 | TRBV28 | CASSFAGQGSYEQYF | TGTGCCAGCAGTTTCGCGGGACAGGGGTCCTACGAGCAGTACTTC
NA | TRBD2 | TRBJ2-7 | TRBV28 | CASTSGLAGVRGEQYF | TGTGCCAGCACCAGCGGCCTAGCGGGAGTTCGTGGGGAGCAGTACTTC
NA | TRBD1 | TRBJ1-5 | TRBV18 | CASSSWTGLNQPQHF | TGTGCCAGCTCATCTTGGACAGGGCTCAATCAGCCCCAGCATTTT
NA | TRBD1 | TRBJ2-5 | TRBV18 | CASSYRDSGETQYF | TGTGCCAGCTCATACCGGGACAGTGGAGAGACCCAGTACTTC
NA | NA | TRBJ1-1 | TRBV7-9 | CASSLGPVNEAFF | TGTGCCAGCAGCTTAGGGCCAGTAAATGAAGCTTTCTTT
NA | NA | TRBJ1-3 | TRBV5-6 | CASSLAGAGNTIYF | TGTGCCAGCAGCTTGGCAGGGGCTGGAAACACCATATATTTT
NA | TRBD2 | TRBJ2-1 | TRBV7-6 | CASSLGALAPGGTYNEQFF | TGTGCCAGCAGCTTAGGGGCACTAGCGCCAGGAGGAACCTACAATGAGCAGTTCTTC
NA | TRBD1 | TRBJ2-7 | TRBV27 | CASSYSRTGSAYEQYF | TGTGCCAGCAGTTACTCCCGGACAGGAAGCGCCTACGAGCAGTACTTC
NA | NA | TRBJ2-7 | TRBV18 | CASSLGGEYEQYF | TGTGCCAGCTCACTGGGCGGGGAGTACGAGCAGTACTTC
NA | TRBD1 | TRBJ1-1 | TRBV5-1 | CASSLNTGGATEAFF | TGCGCCAGCAGCTTGAATACAGGGGGCGCGACTGAAGCTTTCTTT
NA | NA | TRBJ2-3 | TRBV2 | CASSEVTSTDTQYF | TGTGCCAGCAGTGAAGTGACTAGCACAGATACGCAGTATTTT
once | TRBD2 | TRBJ2-3 | TRBV29-1 | CSVDVAGADTQYF | TGCAGCGTTGACGTCGCGGGGGCAGATACGCAGTATTTT
NA | NA | TRBJ2-5 | TRBV6-1 | CASSDQGGETQYF | TGTGCCAGCAGTGATCAGGGTGGCGAGACCCAGTACTTC
NA | TRBD2 | TRBJ2-6 | TRBV25-1 | CASSGLAGVGPGANVLTF | TGTGCCAGCAGTGGGCTAGCGGGAGTTGGTCCTGGGGCCAACGTCCTGACTTTC
NA | NA | TRBJ1-1 | TRBV6-1 | CASSPTMDTEAFF | TGTGCCAGCAGCCCTACCATGGACACTGAAGCTTTCTTT
NA | NA | TRBJ2-5 | TRBV5-1 | CASSLGGGAETQYF | TGCGCCAGCAGCTTAGGAGGGGGCGCGGAGACCCAGTACTTC
NA | NA | TRBJ1-2 | TRBV11-2 | CASSLVEGVGYTF | TGTGCCAGCAGCTTAGTTGAGGGGGTAGGCTACACCTTC
NA | NA | TRBJ1-5 | TRBV19 | CASRIGGLQPQHF | TGTGCCAGTAGGATAGGGGGGCTCCAGCCCCAGCATTTT
NA | TRBD2 | TRBJ2-7 | TRBV9 | CASSVEGAGLLYEQYF | TGTGCCAGCAGCGTAGAAGGAGCGGGACTTCTTTACGAGCAGTACTTC
NA | NA | TRBJ2-1 | TRBV6-4 | CASSLRTRSSYNEQFF | TGTGCCAGCAGCCTACGTACTAGGAGCTCCTACAATGAGCAGTTCTTC
once | NA | TRBJ1-3 | TRBV7-2 | CASSLLGNTIYF | TGTGCCAGCAGCTTACTTGGAAACACCATATATTTT
once | TRBD2 | TRBJ2-7 | TRBV13 | CASSLFSGRASEQYF | TGTGCCAGCAGCTTATTTAGCGGGAGGGCTTCCGAGCAGTACTTC
NA | NA | TRBJ2-3 | TRBV9 | CASSVAQAGSTDTQYF | TGTGCCAGCAGCGTGGCCCAAGCGGGTAGCACAGATACGCAGTATTTT
few | NA | TRBJ1-5 | TRBV19 | CASSTRPGLGIQPQHF | TGTGCCAGTAGTACTAGACCGGGACTGGGCATACAGCCCCAGCATTTT
few | NA | TRBJ2-3 | TRBV28 | CASSLLSTAGTADTQYF | TGTGCCAGCAGTTTATTATCGACGGCGGGAACGGCAGATACGCAGTATTTT
NA | NA | TRBJ1-5 | TRBV28 | CASSFSNAQPQHF | TGTGCCAGCAGTTTTTCTAATGCGCAGCCCCAGCATTTT
NA | TRBD2 | TRBJ2-5 | TRBV5-6 | CASSLEGLAGVGETQYF | TGTGCCAGCAGCTTGGAGGGACTAGCGGGAGTTGGAGAGACCCAGTACTTC
NA | NA | TRBJ2-1 | TRBV4-2 | CASSQVGGSSYNEQFF | TGTGCCAGCAGCCAAGTCGGGGGAAGCTCCTACAATGAGCAGTTCTTC
NA | TRBD2 | TRBJ2-7 | TRBV4-3 | CASSQLGPASGSSYEQYF | TGCGCCAGCAGCCAACTAGGACCGGCTAGCGGGAGTTCTTACGAGCAGTACTTC
NA | NA | TRBJ2-7 | TRBV5-6 | CASSLVALSYEQYF | TGTGCCAGCAGCTTGGTGGCTCTCTCCTACGAGCAGTACTTC
once | TRBD1 | TRBJ2-7 | TRBV10-3 | CAIKLDRASYEQYF | TGTGCCATCAAATTGGACAGGGCTTCCTACGAGCAGTACTTC
NA | NA | TRBJ2-7 | TRBV20-1 | CSASQAYEQYF | TGCAGTGCTAGCCAAGCGTACGAGCAGTACTTC
NA | TRBD2 | TRBJ2-2 | TRBV4-1 | CASSQDPGRTSSNTGELFF | TGCGCCAGCAGCCAAGATCCGGGACGGACTAGCTCGAACACCGGGGAGCTGTTTTTT
NA | TRBD1 | TRBJ1-1 | TRBV4-3 | CASSLRRGVQGVNTEAFF | TGCGCCAGCAGCCTTAGAAGGGGTGTACAGGGGGTGAACACTGAAGCTTTCTTT
NA | TRBD1 | TRBJ1-2 | TRBV2 | CASSDRGTGVYGYTF | TGTGCCAGCAGTGACCGCGGAACAGGGGTCTATGGCTACACCTTC
NA | TRBD2 | TRBJ2-7 | TRBV15 | CATSRVPGLAGGEQYF | TGTGCCACCAGCAGAGTACCGGGACTAGCGGGAGGCGAGCAGTACTTC
NA | TRBD1 | TRBJ1-5 | TRBV27 | CASSRDRVPSSNQPQHF | TGTGCCAGCAGTCGCGACAGGGTCCCTTCTAGCAATCAGCCCCAGCATTTT
NA | NA | TRBJ2-1 | TRBV6-6 | CASSYSAGVYNEQFF | TGTGCCAGCAGTTACTCGGCCGGAGTCTACAATGAGCAGTTCTTC
once | NA | TRBJ1-4 | TRBV19 | CASSIMGTGVEKLFF | TGTGCCAGTAGTATAATGGGAACGGGGGTAGAAAAACTGTTTTTT
NA | NA | TRBJ2-2 | TRBV27 | CASSGQLNTGELFF | TGTGCCAGCAGTGGGCAGTTGAACACCGGGGAGCTGTTTTTT
NA | TRBD2 | TRBJ2-1 | TRBV29-1 | CSVGSSGTPGGNEQFF | TGCAGCGTTGGGTCTAGCGGGACGCCCGGTGGCAATGAGCAGTTCTTC
NA | NA | TRBJ2-1 | TRBV5-1 | CASSRLAGGEQFF | TGCGCCAGCAGCCGTTTGGCCGGGGGTGAGCAGTTCTTC
NA | NA | TRBJ2-7 | TRBV12-1 | CASSFASGLGSYEQYF | TGTGCCAGCAGCTTTGCCTCGGGACTAGGGTCCTACGAGCAGTACTTC
NA | NA | TRBJ1-5 | TRBV4-2 | CASSPAEGYNQPQHF | TGTGCCAGCAGCCCAGCGGAGGGGTATAATCAGCCCCAGCATTTT
NA | NA | TRBJ1-5 | TRBV19 | CASSLGLLSNQPQHF | TGTGCCAGTAGTTTGGGGCTACTTAGCAATCAGCCCCAGCATTTT
NA | TRBD1 | TRBJ1-2 | TRBV13 | CASSPGTASLLGYTF | TGTGCCAGCAGCCCGGGGACAGCTTCCCTGTTGGGCTACACCTTC
NA | NA | TRBJ2-7 | TRBV7-2 | CASNPPTGFREQYF | TGTGCCAGCAACCCCCCTACAGGGTTTCGGGAGCAGTACTTC
NA | NA | TRBJ1-1 | TRBV5-6 | CASSPVSGLLTEAFF | TGTGCCAGCAGCCCCGTGTCGGGACTGCTCACTGAAGCTTTCTTT